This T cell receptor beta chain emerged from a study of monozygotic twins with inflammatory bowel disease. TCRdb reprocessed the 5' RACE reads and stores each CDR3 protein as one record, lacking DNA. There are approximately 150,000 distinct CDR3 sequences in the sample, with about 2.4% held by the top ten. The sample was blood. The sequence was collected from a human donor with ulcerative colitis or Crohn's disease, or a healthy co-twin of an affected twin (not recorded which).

CDR3 sequence: CASSLNRRYEQYF. The J gene is TRBJ2-7, the V gene TRBV12-3 or TRBV12-4. The CDR3 sequence is 13 residues long.